The T cell receptor beta chain described here comes from a study of OX40 agonist ivuxolimab in advanced cancers. The wider study: Patients' therapy was ivuxolimab, an antibody that acts as an agonist of OX40 (CD134). Patients assigned to dose escalation were diagnosed with hepatocellular carcinoma, melanoma, renal cell or head and neck cancer. Study observations and caveats: The mean number of expanded clones was higher in CD8+ T cells than in CD4+.

With regard to this clone: Its specificity is unknown.

Sequencing used immunoSEQ multiplex PCR; TCRdb keeps in-frame clones, though not all of them. The repertoire has roughly 100,000 clones, approximately 90% of them found once; the top ten carry around 0.85%. This CDR3 spans 18 amino acids. J gave up 0 bases and V 0 bases, and 11 bases lay outside the gene matches. Germline CDR1 reads SGHRS; CDR2 reads YFSETQ. The sequences come from CD4+ or CD8+ T cells sorted from blood, collected in a trial of the OX40 agonist ivuxolimab. The chain uses TRBV5-1 and TRBJ1-1, with 7 bases matching TRBD1. The TCR originated in an adult with an advanced solid tumor such as melanoma, head and neck, liver or kidney cancer. CDR3 DNA sequence: TGCGCCAGCAGCTTGGTGGGGCGGACAGGCCCGGTGAACACTGAAGCTTTCTTT. Translation: CASSLVGRTGPVNTEAFF.